The 31 T cell receptor beta chains below all came from one sample that was sequenced in a study of blood T cells in healthy people across ages. Primed by a sample-barcoded 5' primer and a J-beta primer mix, a second PCR proceeded for about 6 to 12 cycles. TCRdb passed the 5' RACE reads through MiXCR, listing each CDR3 protein once. Of over a million distinct CDR3 sequences listed, roughly 45% are singletons. Sequencing input: blood. The receptors come from a woman under 30 in good health.

This clonotype was observed a handful of times. V is TRBV20-1 and J is TRBJ1-5, with unresolved D. This CDR3 has 13 residues. The germline V gene has CDR1 DFQATT and CDR2 SNEGSKA (reference sequence). Trimming cost V 6 bases and J 3 bases, with 12 bases left between them. The CDR3 protein is CSAQDPSNQPQHF. CDR3 coding DNA: TGCAGTGCCCAGGACCCCTCCAATCAGCCCCAGCATTTT.

This clonotype was detected only a few times. This chain uses TRBV7-9 with TRBJ1-2; 7 bases are a match to TRBD1. Germline CDR1 SEHNR, CDR2 FQNEAQ (reference sequence). CDR3 length: 14 amino acids. Trimming at V came to 5 bases and at J to 8 bases, leaving 11 bases not matched to a gene. For the CDR3, the DNA is TGTGCCAGCAGCCCCTATGGACAGGCTGCGGGCTACACCTTC. Translation gives CASSPYGQAAGYTF.

The V gene is TRBV28, the J gene TRBJ1-2; TRBD1 agrees at 8 bases. CDR1 MDHEN and CDR2 SYDVKM come from the germline V gene. V shed 5 bases and J 2 bases; nucleotides not matched to a gene: 13. This CDR3 comprises 17 residues. The chain's CDR3 is CASSITGGKGVNYGYTF. CDR3 nucleotides: TGTGCCAGCAGTATCACAGGGGGGAAGGGTGTAAACTATGGCTACACCTTC.

This clonotype was observed at least ten times. The chain recombines TRBV4-2 with TRBJ1-4; 12 bases are a match to TRBD1. The length of the CDR3 is 17 residues. Per germline, CDR1 LGHNA and CDR2 YNFKEQ. V was clipped by 0 bases and J by 8 bases; unmatched bases: 7. The chain's CDR3 is CASSQDGEGQGAEKLFF. The CDR3 DNA sequence: TGTGCCAGCAGCCAAGATGGTGAGGGACAGGGGGCGGAAAAACTGTTTTTT.

This rearrangement joins TRBV25-1 to TRBJ1-1; TRBD1 is a possible D gene (5 bases). Germline V lookup: CDR1 MGHDK, CDR2 SYGVNS. V lost 3 bases and J lost 7, with 18 bases in between. The CDR3 contains 15 residues. CDR3 DNA: TGTGCCAGCAGTGATAAAGGGACTACGAGCCATGAAGCTTTCTTT. As protein: CASSDKGTTSHEAFF. Variable domain in full (rest from reference TRBV25-1 and TRBJ1-1): EADIYQTPRYLVIGTGKKITLECSQTMGHDKMYWYQQDPGMELHLIHYSYGVNSTEKGDLSSESTVSRIRTEHFPLTLESARPSHTSQYLCASSDKGTTSHEAFFGQGTRLTVV.

The rearrangement links TRBV6-5 to TRBJ2-5, with 9 bases aligning to TRBD1. Per the germline V gene, CDR1 is MNHEY and CDR2 is SVGAGI. The length of the CDR3 is 15 residues. J was trimmed by 3 bases and V by 4 bases; bases with no gene match: 6. This CDR3 reads CASSLGTGHEETQYF. CDR3 coding DNA: TGTGCCAGCAGTTTGGGGACAGGGCATGAAGAGACCCAGTACTTC.

This sequence joins TRBV4-1 and TRBJ2-7; 7 bases are a match to TRBD2. CDR1 and CDR2 (germline): MGHRA, YSYEKL. The CDR3 loop spans 17 amino acids. Trimming at V came to 4 bases and at J to 4 bases, leaving 16 bases not matched to a gene. CDR3: CASSRKTSEAGMYEQYF. The CDR3 coding sequence is TGCGCCAGCAGCCGCAAGACCTCGGAAGCGGGGATGTACGAGCAGTACTTC.

Only a few counts were recorded for this clonotype. The rearrangement uses TRBV5-1 and TRBJ2-3; 7 bases map to TRBD2. From germline, CDR1 is SGHRS and CDR2 YFSETQ. V trimming: 0 bases; J trimming: 0 bases; junction bases outside the gene matches: 4. This CDR3 comprises 16 residues. CDR3 residues: CASSLDIAGSTDTQYF. The DNA for the CDR3 is TGCGCCAGCAGCTTGGATATAGCGGGTAGCACAGATACGCAGTATTTT.

J is TRBJ2-4 and V is TRBV6-1; D could derive from TRBD1 or TRBD2 (5 bases each). This CDR3 is built from 19 residues. V lost 7 bases and J lost 13, with 38 bases in between. Germline V gene data show CDR1 as MNHNS and CDR2 as SASEGT. CDR3 bases: TGTGCCAGCACCACGACAGCACCGTTGACCATCTACGAGCATGAGGGGCAGTACTTC. Protein: CASTTTAPLTIYEHEGQYF.

This chain's CDR3 is CSAAGELHTEAFF. CDR3 DNA sequence: TGCAGCGCCGCCGGAGAACTTCACACTGAAGCTTTCTTT. The V and J genes are TRBV29-1 and TRBJ1-1; D call uncertain. The V end lost 7 bases, the J end lost 3 bases, and 15 bases lay between the germline ends. CDR3 size: 13 residues. Germline V gene lookup returns CDR1 SQVTM and CDR2 ANQGSEA.

This clonotype has just a few counts. The chain uses TRBV3-1 and TRBJ1-2; TRBD1 is a possible D gene (6 bases). From germline, CDR1 is LGHDT and CDR2 YNNKEL (reference sequence). Trimming removed 4 bases from V and 4 bases from J, with 16 bases in between. The CDR3 loop spans 15 amino acids. The chain's CDR3 is CASSRLQDSGYGYTF. Written as DNA, the CDR3 is TGTGCCAGCAGCCGATTACAGGACAGCGGCTATGGCTACACCTTC.

The J gene is TRBJ2-1, the V gene TRBV21-1; TRBD1 is taken as the D call from the table, unchecked against the DNA. TRBV21-1 is listed as a pseudogene. The CDR3 extends over 16 amino acids. Here the CDR3 reads CASSNGAGLTYNEQFF. In DNA form, the CDR3 reads TGTGCCAGCAGCAACGGGGCGGGGCTAACCTACAATGAGCAGTTCTTC.

This clonotype came up once. The chain combines TRBV10-3 with TRBJ1-1; D uncertain. CDR1 ENHRY and CDR2 SYGVKD come from the germline V gene. CDR3 length equals 14 residues. The V end was cut by 2 bases, the J end by 5 bases, with 12 bases between. This chain's CDR3 is CAISEPLYETEAFF. The CDR3 DNA follows: TGTGCCATCAGTGAGCCACTCTACGAAACTGAAGCTTTCTTT.

The rearrangement uses TRBV7-6 and TRBJ1-1; unclear D gene. The V end lost 5 bases, the J end lost 4 bases, and 11 bases lay between the germline ends. Germline V lookup: CDR1 SGHVS, CDR2 FNYEAQ. This CDR3 contains 13 residues. CDR3 protein: CASSPRLGTEAFF. In DNA, the CDR3 is TGTGCCAGCAGCCCGAGACTGGGCACTGAAGCTTTCTTT.

The V call is TRBV27, the J call TRBJ1-2; 9 bases are shared with TRBD1. V trimming: 2 bases; J trimming: 1 base; junction bases outside the gene matches: 8. The CDR3 extends over 17 amino acids. Germline-derived CDR1 and CDR2 are MNHEY and SMNVEV (reference sequence). This CDR3 reads CASSLLGTGTLNYGYTF. The CDR3 coding sequence is TGTGCCAGCAGTTTACTTGGGACAGGGACCCTTAACTATGGCTACACCTTC.

This sequence joins TRBV20-1 and TRBJ1-1; possible D gene TRBD1, 6 bases. Germline V gene lookup returns CDR1 DFQATT and CDR2 SNEGSKA (reference sequence). The CDR3 has 15 amino acids. Trimming took off 3 bases at V and 1 base at J, with 15 bases between the two ends. The CDR3 nucleotides read TGCAGTGCTAGGAGCTTTGGGGGGGCGAACACTGAAGCTTTCTTT. Translated: CSARSFGGANTEAFF.

This clonotype was counted between two and nine times. The V call is TRBV7-9, the J call TRBJ2-1; TRBD2 aligns across 9 bases. The CDR3 is 15 residues long. Trimming at V came to 6 bases and at J to 8 bases, leaving 11 bases not matched to a gene. In germline, CDR1 is SEHNR, CDR2 FQNEAQ (reference sequence). CDR3 in amino acids: CASRQPGLAHHEQFF. CDR3 DNA: TGTGCCAGCAGACAACCGGGACTAGCCCACCATGAGCAGTTCTTC.

CDR3 nucleotide sequence: TGCAGTGCTAGAGTAGCTAGCGGGAGACCTTACGAGCAGTACTTC. This gives the protein CSARVASGRPYEQYF. This rearrangement joins TRBV20-1 to TRBJ2-7, with 10 positions matching TRBD2. J was trimmed by 4 bases and V by 1 base; bases with no gene match: 7. CDR1 is DFQATT and CDR2 is SNEGSKA in the germline V gene (reference sequence). The CDR3 has 15 residues.

This sequence joins TRBV7-2 and TRBJ2-7; D is undetermined. CDR3 size: 15 residues. Between the trimmed V and J ends, which lost 5 bases and 1 base, there was a span of 15 bases. In germline, CDR1 is SGHTA, CDR2 FQGNSA. This CDR3 reads CASSRALRRSYEQYF. DNA of the CDR3: TGTGCCAGCAGCCGCGCACTCAGACGGTCCTACGAGCAGTACTTC.

This clonotype turned up a few times. This rearrangement joins TRBV11-2 to TRBJ2-5; 7 bases map to TRBD2. This CDR3 region has 15 residues. After removal of 1 base from V and 1 base from J, the junction contained 3 bases not matched to a gene. Germline CDR1 reads SGHAT; CDR2 reads FQNNGV. The CDR3 region is CASSLALAAQETQYF. DNA of the CDR3: TGTGCCAGCAGCTTAGCGCTAGCGGCCCAAGAGACCCAGTACTTC.

The chain combines TRBV5-1 with TRBJ2-6; D may correspond to TRBD1 or TRBD2 (5 bases each). With 1 base removed from V and 4 bases from J, the gap between germline ends came to 12 bases. CDR1 SGHRS and CDR2 YFSETQ come from the germline V gene. CDR3 length: 16 residues. The CDR3 DNA reads TGCGCCAGCAGCTTGAGTCCCGGGGCCGGGGCCAACGTCCTGACTTTC. Translating gives CASSLSPGAGANVLTF.

This rearrangement joins TRBV20-1 to TRBJ2-1; 9 positions match TRBD2. Germline CDR1 is DFQATT and CDR2 is SNEGSKA (reference sequence). V was clipped by 4 bases and J by 9 bases; unmatched bases: 7. The CDR3 runs 13 residues. CDR3 loop: CSAIWAGGREQFF. The CDR3 DNA reads TGCAGTGCTATATGGGCGGGGGGGCGTGAGCAGTTCTTC.

The chain joins TRBV6-5 to TRBJ2-1; D is uncertain. The CDR3 totals 13 residues. CDR1 is MNHEY and CDR2 is SVGAGI in the germline V gene. Trimming took off 6 bases at V and 9 bases at J, with 15 bases between the two ends. The CDR3 sequence: CASRKMSVPEQFF. The CDR3 bases are TGTGCCAGCAGGAAAATGTCCGTTCCTGAGCAGTTCTTC.

This clonotype has only one observation. The V call is TRBV3-1, the J call TRBJ2-2; 14 bases align to TRBD2. This CDR3 is 14 amino acids long. The germline V gene encodes CDR1 LGHDT and CDR2 YNNKEL (reference sequence). The V segment lost 4 bases and the J segment 13 bases; nucleotides outside the gene matches: 5. The CDR3 DNA is TGTGCCAGCAGCCTGGGACTAGCGGGAGAGTGGCTGTTTTTT. It encodes CASSLGLAGEWLFF.

This clonotype appeared many times. The V gene is TRBV4-1, the J gene TRBJ2-3; D remains ambiguous. Germline CDR1 reads MGHRA; CDR2 reads YSYEKL. V was cut by 1 base and J by 4 bases, with 9 bases left in between. This CDR3 comprises 14 residues. Here the CDR3 DNA reads TGCGCCAGCAGCCAAGCACAAGCATCAGATACGCAGTATTTT. Translating it yields CASSQAQASDTQYF.

The chain recombines TRBV6-5 with TRBJ2-3; no firm D call. V gave up 7 bases and J gave up 6 bases, with 11 bases separating them. The CDR3 runs 12 residues. CDR1 is MNHEY, CDR2 SVGAGI, per germline. The CDR3 DNA reads TGTGCCAGCACCCTACCTCCGGATACGCAGTATTTT. Amino acid sequence: CASTLPPDTQYF.

The J gene is TRBJ2-7, the V gene TRBV10-3; 7 bases match TRBD1. Germline-derived CDR1 and CDR2 are ENHRY and SYGVKD. V gave up 7 bases and J gave up 2 bases; unmatched junction bases: 8. This CDR3 comprises 14 residues. The CDR3 reads CAIKRDSEAYEQYF. DNA for the CDR3: TGTGCCATCAAAAGGGACAGCGAAGCCTACGAGCAGTACTTC.

This clonotype was counted only a few times. The chain carries TRBV4-1 and TRBJ2-7; 8 bases are shared with TRBD2. The V gene end was trimmed by 4 bases and the J gene end by 0 bases; junction bases not matched to a gene: 5. Per the germline V gene, CDR1 is MGHRA and CDR2 is YSYEKL. The CDR3 length is 15 residues. CDR3 coding DNA: TGCGCCAGCAGCCCCATAGCGGGGAGCTCCTACGAGCAGTACTTC. Amino acids: CASSPIAGSSYEQYF.

This clonotype was seen more than once but under ten times. The CDR3 DNA reads TGCGCCAGCAGCATCAGGGGGGGATACAATGAGCAGTTCTTC. This gives the protein CASSIRGGYNEQFF. This chain connects TRBV5-1 to TRBJ2-1; either TRBD1 or TRBD2 may fit D (7 bases each). Germline loops: CDR1 SGHRS, CDR2 YFSETQ. This CDR3 region has 14 residues. V lost 4 bases and J 4 bases, leaving 12 bases between the germline ends.

The chain combines TRBV7-9 with TRBJ2-5; D remains unclear. The DNA end favors TRBJ2-7, so the J call may be wrong. This CDR3 comprises 12 residues. CDR1 is SEHNR, CDR2 FQNEAQ, per germline (reference sequence). In DNA form, the CDR3 reads TGTGCCAGCAGCCCGACTGAGCTCGAGCAGTACTTC. Encoded protein: CASSPTELEQYF.

V is TRBV7-2 and J is TRBJ1-5; D gene unclear. Trimming removed 3 bases at V and 0 bases at J, with 9 bases between. This CDR3 region has 15 residues. Germline V gene lookup returns CDR1 SGHTA and CDR2 FQGNSA. CDR3 region: CASSFQTYSNQPQHF. Here the CDR3 DNA reads TGTGCCAGCAGCTTCCAGACGTATAGCAATCAGCCCCAGCATTTT.